This entry lists 7 T cell receptor beta chains sequenced from one sample in a study of OX40 agonist ivuxolimab in advanced cancers. Receptor libraries were prepared by the immunoSEQ multiplex PCR assay. Held by TCRdb, this immuneACCESS table contains in-frame sequences only and omits some clones. Under half of the omission traces to an unresolved V gene where checked; the cause of the rest is unknown. Present in this sample are tens of thousands of clones, around 86% of which were seen just once. The ten largest clones capture 0.5% to 0.6% of the sample. The sequenced sample was CD4+ or CD8+ T cells sorted from blood, obtained in a trial of the OX40 agonist ivuxolimab. The receptors here all came from an adult with an advanced solid tumor such as melanoma, head and neck, liver or kidney cancer.

This clone was observed a few times. The V gene is TRBV9, the J gene TRBJ2-5; D remains ambiguous. The CDR3 contains 15 residues. The V end lost 1 base, the J end lost 3 bases, and 13 bases lay between the germline ends. Germline-derived CDR1 and CDR2 are SGDLS and YYNGEE. The CDR3 loop reads CASSVRPIGEETQYF. CDR3 in DNA: TGTGCCAGCAGCGTACGGCCGATTGGGGAAGAGACCCAGTACTTC.

The chain employs TRBV18 and TRBJ2-5; D may be TRBD2 (6 bases). The better agreement between TRBJ2-7 and the DNA end casts doubt on the J call. The germline gives CDR1 KGHSH, CDR2 LQKENI. The CDR3 runs to 15 residues. CDR3 protein: CASSPGGSPGVEQYF. CDR3 coding DNA: TGTGCCAGCTCACCAGGGGGGAGTCCCGGAGTCGAGCAGTACTTC.

The chain links TRBV5-6 to TRBJ2-5; no clear D gene. V was pared by 1 base and J by 5 bases, with 9 bases between. This CDR3 is 13 amino acids long. Germline CDR1 reads SGHDT; CDR2 reads YYEEEE. The CDR3 DNA reads as TGTGCCAGCAGCTTGCCGAATGGGGAGACCCAGTACTTC. This sequence encodes CASSLPNGETQYF.

Regarding this clone: Different DNA sequences within this sample yield the same CDR3. The chain is built from TRBV10-3 and TRBJ2-3, with D uncertain. In germline, CDR1 is ENHRY, CDR2 SYGVKD. Trimming cost V 5 bases and J 0 bases, with 3 bases left between them. The CDR3 sequence is 12 residues long. CDR3 in amino acids: CAISPSTDTQYF. The DNA of the CDR3 is TGTGCCATCAGTCCTAGCACAGATACGCAGTATTTT.

The V gene is TRBV10-1, the J gene TRBJ2-7; TRBD2 aligns across 8 bases. V lost 2 bases, J lost 3 bases, and 3 bases stayed unmatched. This CDR3 comprises 14 residues. CDR1 is WNHNN and CDR2 is SYGVQD in the germline V gene (reference sequence). The CDR3 reads CASSEGAGVYEQYF. CDR3 DNA sequence: TGCGCCAGCAGTGAGGGAGCGGGGGTCTACGAGCAGTACTTC.

In this sample, this clone turned up a few times. The chain links TRBV10-1 to TRBJ2-7; 11 nucleotides align to TRBD2. Germline CDR1 reads WNHNN; CDR2 reads SYGVQD (reference sequence). The CDR3 is 15 residues long. V was clipped by 6 bases and J by 3 bases; unmatched bases: 7. CDR3 in amino acids: CASSVTSGNVYEQYF. The CDR3 region has the DNA TGCGCCAGCAGCGTGACTAGCGGGAACGTCTACGAGCAGTACTTC.

The chain uses TRBV9 and TRBJ2-7; D remains ambiguous. The CDR3 sequence is 15 residues long. V was shortened by 4 bases and J by 1 base, with 15 bases between the two germline ends. The germline V gene has CDR1 SGDLS and CDR2 YYNGEE. The CDR3 region is CASSPSSSTSYEQYF. CDR3 bases: TGTGCCAGCAGCCCCAGTTCCAGTACATCCTACGAGCAGTACTTC.